This record covers a single T cell receptor (beta chain). What it binds is not known. 5'RACE primed from the constant segment yielded TCR alpha and TCR beta cDNA libraries bearing sample barcodes and UMIs. Each CDR3 protein gets one entry after TCRdb re-called the 5' RACE reads with MiXCR. The table has some 600,000 distinct CDR3 sequences, 17% seen once. V was pared by 0 bases and J by 0 bases, with 10 bases between. Germline loops: CDR1 LGHNA, CDR2 YSLEER. CDR3 length: 16 residues. The source of the sample is a study of T-cell memory formation after mild COVID-19. Study-wide findings and caveats: CD4+ contracting clones were mainly CM and EM; CD8+ ones, EMRA. Clones shrinking from day 15 to 85 showed even CD4/CD8 mixes; later expanders tilted CD4+.

The sequencing input was PBMCs or a T cell subset sorted from them (not recorded which). The chain combines TRBV4-3 with TRBJ2-3; D may correspond to TRBD1 or TRBD2 (5 bases each). The sequence came from an adult woman who had mild COVID-19 (a few samples of this study predate the infection). Cell type and time point are not known. The CDR3 nucleotides read TGCGCCAGCAGCCAAGAGCCGGGACCGAGCACAGATACGCAGTATTTT. Translating it yields CASSQEPGPSTDTQYF.